The following is a TCR beta chain sequence with its context. This table comes from immunoSEQ multiplex PCR, and its TCRdb copy is limited to in-frame clones, with some not included. The repertoire holds around 1.4 million clones, with approximately 98.5% as singletons. Between the trimmed V and J ends, which lost 6 bases and 4 bases, there was a span of 13 bases. The CDR3 is 13 amino acids. CDR1 is SQVTM and CDR2 is ANQGSEA in the germline V gene. This entry belongs to a study of shared clonotypes between healthy human individuals. Study-level background: The donor group consisted of two women and a few men, aged 18 to 49.

The sample consisted of naive CD4+ T cells sorted from blood. Subset specified: CD45RA+ positively selected. The rearrangement links TRBV29-1 to TRBJ1-3; D not resolved. The source is a young man in good health. The CDR3 bases are TGCAGCGTGCATTCGGGAATCGGAAACACCATATATTTT. Protein sequence: CSVHSGIGNTIYF. Variable domain in full (rest from reference TRBV29-1 and TRBJ1-3): SAVISQKPSRDICQRGTSLTIQCQVDSQVTMMFWYRQQPGQSLTLIATANQGSEATYESGFVIDKFPISRPNLTFSTLTVSNMSPEDSSIYLCSVHSGIGNTIYFGEGSWLTVV.